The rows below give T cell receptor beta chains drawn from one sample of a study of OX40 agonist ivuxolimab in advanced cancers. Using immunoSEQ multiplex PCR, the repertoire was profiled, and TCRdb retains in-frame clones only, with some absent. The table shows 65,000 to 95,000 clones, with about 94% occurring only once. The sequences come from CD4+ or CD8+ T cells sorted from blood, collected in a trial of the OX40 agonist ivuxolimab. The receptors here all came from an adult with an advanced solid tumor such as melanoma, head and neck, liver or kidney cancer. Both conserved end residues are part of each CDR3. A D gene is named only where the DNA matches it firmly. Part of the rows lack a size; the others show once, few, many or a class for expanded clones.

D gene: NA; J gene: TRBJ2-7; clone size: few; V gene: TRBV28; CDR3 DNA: TGTGCCAGCAGCTCGGCCCCAGGGGCTCCCTACGAGCAGTACTTC; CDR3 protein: CASSSAPGAPYEQYF
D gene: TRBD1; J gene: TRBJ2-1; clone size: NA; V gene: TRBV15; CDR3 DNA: TGTGCCACCAGCAGAGGAGGACAGGGAGATTACAATGAGCAGTTCTTC; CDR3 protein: CATSRGGQGDYNEQFF
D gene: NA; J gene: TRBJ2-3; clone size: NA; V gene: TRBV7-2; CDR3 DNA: TGTGCCAGCAGCCTCAGGGGACTCACAGATACGCAGTATTTT; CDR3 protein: CASSLRGLTDTQYF
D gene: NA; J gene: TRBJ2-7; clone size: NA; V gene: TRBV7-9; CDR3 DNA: TGTGCCAGCAGCTCTGTGGGTAGCTACGAGCAGTACTTC; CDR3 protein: CASSSVGSYEQYF
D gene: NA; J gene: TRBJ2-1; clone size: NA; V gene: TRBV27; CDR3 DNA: TGTGCCAGCAGATCCTCCGGGGCCTACAATGAGCAGTTCTTC; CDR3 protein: CASRSSGAYNEQFF
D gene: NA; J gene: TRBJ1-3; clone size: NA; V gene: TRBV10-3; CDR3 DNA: TGTGCCATCAGTGATCCAGATTACCCTGGCCCTGGAAACACCATATATTTT; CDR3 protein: CAISDPDYPGPGNTIYF
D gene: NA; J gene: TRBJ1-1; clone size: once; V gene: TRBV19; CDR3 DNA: TGTGCCAGTACCCCGGGGAAGGCCGGGACCACTGAAGCTTTCTTT; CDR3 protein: CASTPGKAGTTEAFF
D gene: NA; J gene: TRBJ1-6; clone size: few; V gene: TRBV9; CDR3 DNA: TGTGCCAGCAGCGGGGGACACCCAAATTCACCCCTCCACTTT; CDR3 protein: CASSGGHPNSPLHF
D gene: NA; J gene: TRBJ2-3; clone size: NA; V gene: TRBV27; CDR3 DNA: TGTGCCAGCCGTTGGACAGCTAGCACAGATACGCAGTATTTT; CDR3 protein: CASRWTASTDTQYF
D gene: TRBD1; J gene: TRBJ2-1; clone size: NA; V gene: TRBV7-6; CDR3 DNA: TGTGCCAGCAGCTTAGCTGGGGGACAGGGGACGGCATGGGACAATGAGCAGTTCTTC; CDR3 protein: CASSLAGGQGTAWDNEQFF
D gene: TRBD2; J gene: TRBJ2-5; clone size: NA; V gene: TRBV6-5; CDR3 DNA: TGTGCCAGCACCGAAGGGACTAGCGGAGAGACCCAGTACTTC; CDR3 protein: CASTEGTSGETQYF
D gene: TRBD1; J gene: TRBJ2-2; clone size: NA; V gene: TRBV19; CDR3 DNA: TGTGCCAGTAGGGGGACAGGGTACACCGGGGAGCTGTTTTTT; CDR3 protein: CASRGTGYTGELFF
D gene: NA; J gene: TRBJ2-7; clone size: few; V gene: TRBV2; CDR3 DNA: TGTGCCAGCAGTGATCGGTTCTCCTACGAGCAGTACTTC; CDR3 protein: CASSDRFSYEQYF
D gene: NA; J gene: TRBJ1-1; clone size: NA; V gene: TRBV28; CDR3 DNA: TGTGCCAGCAGTCTAGGGGGGTCTGAAGCTTTCTTT; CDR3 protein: CASSLGGSEAFF
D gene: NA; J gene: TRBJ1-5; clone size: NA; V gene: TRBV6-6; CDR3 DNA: TGTGCCAGCAGACCGTATAGCAATCAGCCCCAGCATTTT; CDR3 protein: CASRPYSNQPQHF
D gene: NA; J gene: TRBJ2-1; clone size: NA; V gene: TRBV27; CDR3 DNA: TGTGCCAGCAGTACCTCCCTTCAAACTCGCTACAATGAGCAGTTCTTC; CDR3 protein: CASSTSLQTRYNEQFF
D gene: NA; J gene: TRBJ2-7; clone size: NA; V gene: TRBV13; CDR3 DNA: TGTGCCAGCAGCTTAGGCCGGGGGCAGTCCTACGAGCAGTACTTC; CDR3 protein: CASSLGRGQSYEQYF
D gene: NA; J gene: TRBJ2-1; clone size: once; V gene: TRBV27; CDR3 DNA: TGTGCCAGCAGGCTAGTCGGGGGTCCAGGTGAGCAGTTCTTC; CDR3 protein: CASRLVGGPGEQFF
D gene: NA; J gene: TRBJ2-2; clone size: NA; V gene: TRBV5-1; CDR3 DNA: TGCGCCAGCAGCCCAGGGACAACAACCGGGGAGCTGTTTTTT; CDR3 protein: CASSPGTTTGELFF
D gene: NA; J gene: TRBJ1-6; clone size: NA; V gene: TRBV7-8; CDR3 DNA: TGTGCCAGCAGCTTAGTCGTAGTAGAGGACTATAATTCACCCCTCCACTTT; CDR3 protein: CASSLVVVEDYNSPLHF
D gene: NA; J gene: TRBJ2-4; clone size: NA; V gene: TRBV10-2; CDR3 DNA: TGCGCCAGCGCGGGACCCCTCAGGGATGCCAAAAACATTCAGTACTTC; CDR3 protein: CASAGPLRDAKNIQYF
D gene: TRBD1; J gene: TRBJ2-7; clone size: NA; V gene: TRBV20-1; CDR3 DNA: TGCAGTGCTAGGACAGGGTACGAGCAGTACTTC; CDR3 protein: CSARTGYEQYF
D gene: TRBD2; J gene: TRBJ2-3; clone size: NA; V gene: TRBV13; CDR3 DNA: TGTGCCAGCAGCTTAGGGACTAGCGAGACAGATACGCAGTATTTT; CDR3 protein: CASSLGTSETDTQYF
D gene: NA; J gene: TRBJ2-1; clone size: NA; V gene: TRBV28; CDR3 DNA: TGTGCCAGCAGTTTATTGGCAGGGAATAAAAATGAGCAGTTCTTC; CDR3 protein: CASSLLAGNKNEQFF
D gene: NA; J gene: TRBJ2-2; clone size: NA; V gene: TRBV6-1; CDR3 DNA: TGTGCCAGCAGTGAAATCAGGGCTAGAACGTTTACGAACACCGGGGAGCTGTTTTTT; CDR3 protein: CASSEIRARTFTNTGELFF
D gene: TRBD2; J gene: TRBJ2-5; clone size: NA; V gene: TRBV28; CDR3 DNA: TGTGCCAGCAGTTTCTTACTAGCGCCAAAGACCCAGTACTTC; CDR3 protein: CASSFLLAPKTQYF
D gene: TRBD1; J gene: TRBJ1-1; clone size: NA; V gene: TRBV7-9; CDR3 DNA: TGTGCCAGCAGCTTAGGGACAGGGATGAACACTGAAGCTTTCTTT; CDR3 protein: CASSLGTGMNTEAFF
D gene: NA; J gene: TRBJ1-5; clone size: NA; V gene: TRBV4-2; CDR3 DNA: TGTGCCAGCAGCCAAGATCGGCAGCCCCAGCATTTT; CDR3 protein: CASSQDRQPQHF
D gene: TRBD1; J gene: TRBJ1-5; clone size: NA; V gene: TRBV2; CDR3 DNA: TGTGCCAGCAGTGAACGGCGACAGGGAGAAGCCCAGCATTTT; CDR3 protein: CASSERRQGEAQHF